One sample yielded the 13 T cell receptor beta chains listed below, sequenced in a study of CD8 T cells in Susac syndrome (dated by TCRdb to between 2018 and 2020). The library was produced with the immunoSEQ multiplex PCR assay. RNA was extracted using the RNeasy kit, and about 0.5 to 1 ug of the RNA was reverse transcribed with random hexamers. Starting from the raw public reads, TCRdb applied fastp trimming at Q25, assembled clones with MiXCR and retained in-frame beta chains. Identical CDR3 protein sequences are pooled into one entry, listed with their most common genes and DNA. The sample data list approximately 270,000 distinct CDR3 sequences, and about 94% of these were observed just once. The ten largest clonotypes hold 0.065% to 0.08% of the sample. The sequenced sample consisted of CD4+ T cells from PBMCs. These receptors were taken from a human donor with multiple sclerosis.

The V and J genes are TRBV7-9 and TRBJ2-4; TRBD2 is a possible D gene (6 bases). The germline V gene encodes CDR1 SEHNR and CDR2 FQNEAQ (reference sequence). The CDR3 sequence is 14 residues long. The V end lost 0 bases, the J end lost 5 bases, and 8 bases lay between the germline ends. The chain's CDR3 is CASSLARRENIQYF. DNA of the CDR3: TGTGCCAGCAGCTTAGCGCGGAGGGAAAACATTCAGTACTTC.

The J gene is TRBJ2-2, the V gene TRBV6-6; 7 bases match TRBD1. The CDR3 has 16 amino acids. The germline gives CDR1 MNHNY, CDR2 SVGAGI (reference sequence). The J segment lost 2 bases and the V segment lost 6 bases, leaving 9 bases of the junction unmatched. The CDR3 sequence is CASSRGRDRNTGELFF. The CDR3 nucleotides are TGTGCCAGCAGCCGCGGAAGGGACAGAAACACCGGGGAGCTGTTTTTT.

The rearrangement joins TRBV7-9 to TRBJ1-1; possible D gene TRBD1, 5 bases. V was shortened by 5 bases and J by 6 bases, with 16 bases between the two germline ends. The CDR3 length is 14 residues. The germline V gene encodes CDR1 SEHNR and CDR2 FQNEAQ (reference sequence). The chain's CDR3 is CASSLRGPGAEAFF. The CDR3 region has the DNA TGTGCCAGCAGCCTCCGGGGCCCCGGTGCTGAAGCTTTCTTT.

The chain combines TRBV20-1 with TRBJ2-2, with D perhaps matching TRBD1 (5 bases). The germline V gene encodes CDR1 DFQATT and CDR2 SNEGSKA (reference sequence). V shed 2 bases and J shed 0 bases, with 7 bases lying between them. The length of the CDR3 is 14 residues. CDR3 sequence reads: CSARKTANTGELFF. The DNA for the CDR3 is TGCAGTGCTAGAAAGACAGCGAACACCGGGGAGCTGTTTTTT.

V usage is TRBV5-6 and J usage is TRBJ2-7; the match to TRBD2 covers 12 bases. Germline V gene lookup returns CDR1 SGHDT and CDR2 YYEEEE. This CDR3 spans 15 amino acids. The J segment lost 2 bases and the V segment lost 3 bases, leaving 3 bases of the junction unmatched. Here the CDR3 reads CASSSRLAGAYEQYV. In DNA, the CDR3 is TGTGCCAGCAGCTCCCGACTAGCGGGAGCCTACGAGCAGTACGTC.

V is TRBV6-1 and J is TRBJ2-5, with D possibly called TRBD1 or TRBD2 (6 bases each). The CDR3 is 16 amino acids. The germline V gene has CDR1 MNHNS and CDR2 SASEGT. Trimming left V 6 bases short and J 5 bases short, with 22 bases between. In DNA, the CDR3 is TGTGCCAGCAGAGAGCCATGGAGGGGGGCCCGGGAGACCCAGTACTTC. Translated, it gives CASREPWRGARETQYF.

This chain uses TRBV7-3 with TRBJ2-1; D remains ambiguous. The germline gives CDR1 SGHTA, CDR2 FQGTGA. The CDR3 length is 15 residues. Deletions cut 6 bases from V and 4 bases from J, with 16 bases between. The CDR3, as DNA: TGTGCCAGCAGGGTAGAGGTGGCTGGATACAATGAGCAGTTCTTC. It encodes CASRVEVAGYNEQFF.

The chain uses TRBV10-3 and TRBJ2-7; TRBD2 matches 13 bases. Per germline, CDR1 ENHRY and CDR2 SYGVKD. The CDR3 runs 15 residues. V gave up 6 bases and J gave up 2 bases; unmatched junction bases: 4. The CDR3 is CAISRGTSGTYEQYV. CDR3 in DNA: TGTGCCATCAGCCGAGGGACTAGCGGGACCTACGAGCAGTACGTC.

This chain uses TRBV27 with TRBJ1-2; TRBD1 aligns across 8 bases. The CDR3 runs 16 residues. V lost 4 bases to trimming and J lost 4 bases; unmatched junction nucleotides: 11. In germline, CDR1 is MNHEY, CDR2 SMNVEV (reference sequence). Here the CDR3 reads CASSSNPRTGLYGYTF. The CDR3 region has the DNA TGTGCCAGCAGTTCTAACCCCCGGACAGGGCTCTATGGCTACACCTTC.

In nucleotides, the CDR3 is TGTGCCAGCATTCTGGACAGGGGGCGGGCCGGGGAGCTGTTTTTT. Encoded protein: CASILDRGRAGELFF. This rearrangement joins TRBV6-1 to TRBJ2-2; 11 nucleotides line up with TRBD1. The junction had 7 bases not matched to a gene; V was cut back by 7 bases and J by 6 bases. Looked up from germline, CDR1 is MNHNS and CDR2 is SASEGT. CDR3 length equals 15 residues.

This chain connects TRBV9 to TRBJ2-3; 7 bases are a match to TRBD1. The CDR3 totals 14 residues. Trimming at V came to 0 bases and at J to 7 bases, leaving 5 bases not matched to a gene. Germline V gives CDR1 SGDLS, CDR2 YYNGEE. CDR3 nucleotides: TGTGCCAGCAGCGTAGGACAGGGCGAGAATACGCAGTATTTT. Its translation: CASSVGQGENTQYF.

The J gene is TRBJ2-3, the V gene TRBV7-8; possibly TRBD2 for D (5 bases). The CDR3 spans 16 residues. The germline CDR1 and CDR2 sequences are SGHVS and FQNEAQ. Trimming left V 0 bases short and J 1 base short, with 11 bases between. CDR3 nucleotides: TGTGCCAGCAGCTTAGCGGGGAGCAGCGGCACAGATACGCAGTATTTT. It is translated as CASSLAGSSGTDTQYF.

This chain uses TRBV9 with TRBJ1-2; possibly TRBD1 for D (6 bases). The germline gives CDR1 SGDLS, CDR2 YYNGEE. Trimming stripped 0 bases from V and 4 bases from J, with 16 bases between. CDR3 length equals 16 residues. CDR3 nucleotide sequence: TGTGCCAGCAGCGTAGATATTGTACAGGGCGTCTATGGCTACACCTTC. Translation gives CASSVDIVQGVYGYTF. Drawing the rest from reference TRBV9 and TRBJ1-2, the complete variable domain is DSGVTQTPKHLITATGQRVTLRCSPRSGDLSVYWYQQSLDQGLQFLIQYYNGEERAKGNILERFSAQQFPDLHSELNLSSLELGDSALYFCASSVDIVQGVYGYTFGSGTRLTVV.